This T cell receptor (beta chain) originates from a study of T cells after yellow fever vaccination. The germline CDR1 and CDR2 sequences are SGHVS and FNYEAQ. Trimming took 4 bases from V and 10 from J, leaving 11 bases between them. This CDR3 region has 13 residues. TCRdb called the 5' RACE reads again in MiXCR, with one record for every CDR3 protein. The profile shows 350,000 to 450,000 distinct CDR3 sequences, roughly a sixth of them singletons. This clonotype came up a few times. The V gene is TRBV7-6, the J gene TRBJ1-6; D is ambiguous. The clonotype originates from a man aged 18 to 35 who received the YFV17D yellow fever vaccine. This sample comprised PBMCs, obtained before the yellow fever booster vaccination. Here the CDR3 reads CASSSNSESPLHF. In DNA form, the CDR3 reads TGTGCCAGCAGCTCCAACAGTGAGTCACCCCTCCACTTT.